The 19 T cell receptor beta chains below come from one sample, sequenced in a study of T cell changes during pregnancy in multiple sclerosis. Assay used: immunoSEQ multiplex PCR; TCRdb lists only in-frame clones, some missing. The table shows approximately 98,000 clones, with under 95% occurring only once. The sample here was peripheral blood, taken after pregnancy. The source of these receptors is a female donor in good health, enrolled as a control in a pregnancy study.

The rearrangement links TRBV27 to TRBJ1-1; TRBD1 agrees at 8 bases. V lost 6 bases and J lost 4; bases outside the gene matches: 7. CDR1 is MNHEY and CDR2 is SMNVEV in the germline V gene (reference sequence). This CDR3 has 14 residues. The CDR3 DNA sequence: TGTGCCAGCAGGACTAGGGGACAGGTCACTGAAGCTTTCTTT. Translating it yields CASRTRGQVTEAFF.

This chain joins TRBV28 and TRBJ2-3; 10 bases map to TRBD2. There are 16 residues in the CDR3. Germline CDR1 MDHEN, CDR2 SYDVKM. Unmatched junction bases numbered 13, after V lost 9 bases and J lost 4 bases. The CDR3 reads CASLTASGSFADTQYF. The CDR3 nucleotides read TGTGCCAGTTTAACGGCTAGCGGGAGTTTCGCAGATACGCAGTATTTT.

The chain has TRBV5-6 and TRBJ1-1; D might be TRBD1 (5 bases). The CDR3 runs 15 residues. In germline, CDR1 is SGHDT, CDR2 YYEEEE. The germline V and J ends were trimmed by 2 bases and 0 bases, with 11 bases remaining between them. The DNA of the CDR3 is TGTGCCAGCAGCTTAGGTGGGGCTATGAACACTGAAGCTTTCTTT. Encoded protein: CASSLGGAMNTEAFF. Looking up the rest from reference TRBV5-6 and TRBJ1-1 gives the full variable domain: DAGVTQSPTHLIKTRGQQVTLRCSPKSGHDTVSWYQQALGQGPQFIFQYYEEEERQRGNFPDRFSGHQFPNYSSELNVNALLLGDSALYLCASSLGGAMNTEAFFGQGTRLTVV.

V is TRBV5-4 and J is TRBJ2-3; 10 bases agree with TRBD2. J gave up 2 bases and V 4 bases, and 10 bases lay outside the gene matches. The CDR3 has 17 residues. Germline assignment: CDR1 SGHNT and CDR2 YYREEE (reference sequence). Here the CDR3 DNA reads TGTGCCAGCAGCCCCGAAGGACTAGCGGATTTCACAGATACGCAGTATTTT. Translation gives CASSPEGLADFTDTQYF.

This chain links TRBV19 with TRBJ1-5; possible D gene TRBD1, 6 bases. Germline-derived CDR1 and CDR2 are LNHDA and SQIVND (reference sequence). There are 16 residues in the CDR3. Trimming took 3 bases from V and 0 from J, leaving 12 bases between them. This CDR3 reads CASSIPGTYSNQPQHF. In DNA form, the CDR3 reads TGTGCCAGTAGTATCCCGGGGACATATAGCAATCAGCCCCAGCATTTT. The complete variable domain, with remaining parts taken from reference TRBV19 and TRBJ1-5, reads DGGITQSPKYLFRKEGQNVTLSCEQNLNHDAMYWYRQDPGQGLRLIYYSQIVNDFQKGDIAEGYSVSREKKESFPLTVTSAQKNPTAFYLCASSIPGTYSNQPQHFGDGTRLSIL.

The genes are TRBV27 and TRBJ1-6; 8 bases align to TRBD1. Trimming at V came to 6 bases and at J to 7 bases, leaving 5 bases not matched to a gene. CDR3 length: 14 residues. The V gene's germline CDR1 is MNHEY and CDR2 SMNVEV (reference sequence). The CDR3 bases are TGTGCCAGCAGCCAGGGGGCAGACAATTCACCCCTCCACTTT. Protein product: CASSQGADNSPLHF.

The CDR3 coding sequence is TGTGCCAGCAGGCTCGGGGGAAACAATCAGCCCCAGCATTTT. It translates to CASRLGGNNQPQHF. The J gene is TRBJ1-5, the V gene TRBV6-5; D is possibly TRBD1 (5 bases). The CDR3 has 14 amino acids. Trimming shortened V by 6 bases and J by 3 bases, and 12 bases separated the two germline ends. The germline V gene has CDR1 MNHEY and CDR2 SVGAGI.

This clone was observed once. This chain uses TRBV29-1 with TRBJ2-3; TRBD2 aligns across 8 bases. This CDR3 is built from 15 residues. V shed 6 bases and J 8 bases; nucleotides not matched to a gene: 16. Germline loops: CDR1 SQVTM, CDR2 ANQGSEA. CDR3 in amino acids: CSVTFWAGGGGTQYF. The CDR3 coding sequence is TGCAGCGTAACGTTCTGGGCGGGAGGAGGAGGTACGCAGTATTTT.

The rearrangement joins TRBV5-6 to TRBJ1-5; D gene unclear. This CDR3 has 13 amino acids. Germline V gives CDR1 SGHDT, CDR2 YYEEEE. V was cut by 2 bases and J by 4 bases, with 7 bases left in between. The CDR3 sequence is CASSLGRNQPQHF. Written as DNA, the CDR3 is TGTGCCAGCAGCTTAGGGAGGAATCAGCCCCAGCATTTT.

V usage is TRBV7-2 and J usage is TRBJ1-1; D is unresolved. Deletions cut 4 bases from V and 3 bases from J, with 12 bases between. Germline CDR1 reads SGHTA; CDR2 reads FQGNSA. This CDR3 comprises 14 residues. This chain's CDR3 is CASSSYVGDTEAFF. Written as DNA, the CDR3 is TGTGCCAGCAGCTCTTACGTGGGAGACACTGAAGCTTTCTTT.

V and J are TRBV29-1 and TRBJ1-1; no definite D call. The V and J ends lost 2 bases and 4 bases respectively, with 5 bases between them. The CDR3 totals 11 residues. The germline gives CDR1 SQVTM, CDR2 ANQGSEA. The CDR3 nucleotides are TGCAGCGTTGAACCAGGCACTGAAGCTTTCTTT. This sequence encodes CSVEPGTEAFF. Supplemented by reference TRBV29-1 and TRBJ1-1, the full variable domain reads SAVISQKPSRDICQRGTSLTIQCQVDSQVTMMFWYRQQPGQSLTLIATANQGSEATYESGFVIDKFPISRPNLTFSTLTVSNMSPEDSSIYLCSVEPGTEAFFGQGTRLTVV.

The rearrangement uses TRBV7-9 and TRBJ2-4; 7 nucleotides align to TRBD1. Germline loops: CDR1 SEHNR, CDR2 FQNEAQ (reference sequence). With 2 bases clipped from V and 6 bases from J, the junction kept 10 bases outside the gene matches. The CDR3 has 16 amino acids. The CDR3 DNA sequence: TGTGCCAGCAGCTTAAAAGGGGGCATTCGGGGAAACATTCAGTACTTC. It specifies CASSLKGGIRGNIQYF.

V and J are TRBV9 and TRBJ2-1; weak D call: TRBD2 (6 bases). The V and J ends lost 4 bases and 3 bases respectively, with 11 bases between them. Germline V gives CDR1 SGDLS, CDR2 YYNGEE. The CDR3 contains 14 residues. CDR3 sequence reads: CASSPRTNYNEQFF. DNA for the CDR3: TGTGCCAGCAGCCCCCGGACTAACTACAATGAGCAGTTCTTC.

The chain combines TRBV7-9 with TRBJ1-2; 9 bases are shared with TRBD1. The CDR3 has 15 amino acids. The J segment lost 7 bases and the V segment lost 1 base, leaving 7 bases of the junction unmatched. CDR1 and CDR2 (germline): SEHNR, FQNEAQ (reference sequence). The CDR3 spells CASSLGGQGPSGYTF. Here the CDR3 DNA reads TGTGCCAGCAGCTTAGGGGGACAGGGCCCTAGTGGCTACACCTTC. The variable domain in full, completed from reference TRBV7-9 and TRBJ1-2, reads DTGVSQNPRHKITKRGQNVTFRCDPISEHNRLYWYRQTLGQGPEFLTYFQNEAQLEKSRLLSDRFSAERPKGSFSTLEIQRTEQGDSAMYLCASSLGGQGPSGYTFGSGTRLTVV.

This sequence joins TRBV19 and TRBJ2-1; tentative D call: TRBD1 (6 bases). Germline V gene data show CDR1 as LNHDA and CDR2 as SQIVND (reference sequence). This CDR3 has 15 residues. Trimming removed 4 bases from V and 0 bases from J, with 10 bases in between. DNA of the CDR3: TGTGCCAGTAGTAACGACAGGAGCTCCTACAATGAGCAGTTCTTC. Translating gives CASSNDRSSYNEQFF. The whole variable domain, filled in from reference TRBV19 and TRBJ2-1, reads DGGITQSPKYLFRKEGQNVTLSCEQNLNHDAMYWYRQDPGQGLRLIYYSQIVNDFQKGDIAEGYSVSREKKESFPLTVTSAQKNPTAFYLCASSNDRSSYNEQFFGPGTRLTVL.

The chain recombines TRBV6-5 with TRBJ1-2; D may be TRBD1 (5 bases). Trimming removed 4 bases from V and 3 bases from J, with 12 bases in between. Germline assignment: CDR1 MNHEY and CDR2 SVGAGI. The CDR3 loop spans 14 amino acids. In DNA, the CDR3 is TGTGCCAGCAGTTTGGGGGGGGGAGACTATGGCTACACCTTC. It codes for CASSLGGGDYGYTF.

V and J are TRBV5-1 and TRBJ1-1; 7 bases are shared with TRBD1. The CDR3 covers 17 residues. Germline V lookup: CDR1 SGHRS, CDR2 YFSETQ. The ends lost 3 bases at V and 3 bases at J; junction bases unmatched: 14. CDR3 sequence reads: CASSSRTYRGRDTEAFF. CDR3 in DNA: TGCGCCAGCAGCTCTAGAACTTACAGGGGCAGAGACACTGAAGCTTTCTTT.

The CDR3 reads CATKPGLSTDTQYF. CDR3 DNA: TGTGCCACAAAGCCGGGACTAAGCACAGATACGCAGTATTTT. The chain uses TRBV6-4 and TRBJ2-3; TRBD2 agrees at 7 bases. CDR1 and CDR2 from the germline V gene are MRHNA and SNTAGT. The CDR3 has 14 residues. After removal of 10 bases from V and 0 bases from J, the junction contained 7 bases not matched to a gene.

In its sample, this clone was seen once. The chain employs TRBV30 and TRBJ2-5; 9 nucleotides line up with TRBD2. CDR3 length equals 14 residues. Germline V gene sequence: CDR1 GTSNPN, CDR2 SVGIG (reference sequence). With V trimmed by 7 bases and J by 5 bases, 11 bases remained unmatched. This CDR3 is CALLTAGGGETQYF. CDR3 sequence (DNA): TGTGCCTTGTTGACGGCGGGGGGGGGTGAGACCCAGTACTTC.